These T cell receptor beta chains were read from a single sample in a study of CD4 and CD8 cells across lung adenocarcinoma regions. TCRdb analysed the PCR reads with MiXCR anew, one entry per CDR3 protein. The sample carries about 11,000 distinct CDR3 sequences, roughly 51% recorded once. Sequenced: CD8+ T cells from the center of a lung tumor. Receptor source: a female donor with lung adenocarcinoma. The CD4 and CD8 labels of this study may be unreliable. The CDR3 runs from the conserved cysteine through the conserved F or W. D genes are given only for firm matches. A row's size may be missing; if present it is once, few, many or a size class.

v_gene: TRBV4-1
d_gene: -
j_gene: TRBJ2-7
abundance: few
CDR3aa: CASSESVTSIAEQYF
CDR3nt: TGCGCCAGCAGCGAGTCGGTCACCTCCATTGCCGAGCAGTACTTC

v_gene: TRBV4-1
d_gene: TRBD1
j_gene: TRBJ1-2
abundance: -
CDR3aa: CASSPRGDRGVANYGYTF
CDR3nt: TGCGCCAGCAGTCCTCGCGGGGACAGGGGAGTTGCTAACTATGGCTACACCTTC

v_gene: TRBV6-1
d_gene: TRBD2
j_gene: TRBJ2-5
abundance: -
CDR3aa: CASSEWGGGYNEQYF
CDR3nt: TGTGCCAGCAGTGAATGGGGGGGGGGTTACAATGAGCAGTACTTC

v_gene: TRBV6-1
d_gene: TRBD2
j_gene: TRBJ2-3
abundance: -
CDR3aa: CASAGSGGRDPDTQYF
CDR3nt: TGTGCCAGCGCGGGTAGCGGGGGCCGTGACCCAGATACCCAGTATTTT

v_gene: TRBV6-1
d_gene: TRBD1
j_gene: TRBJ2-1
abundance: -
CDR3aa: CASLRDRGNNEQFF
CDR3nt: TGTGCCAGCCTCCGGGACAGGGGAAACAATGAGCAGTTCTTC

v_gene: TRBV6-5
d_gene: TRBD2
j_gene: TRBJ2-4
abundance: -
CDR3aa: CGSVPGGWATDIQYF
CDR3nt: TGTGGCAGCGTTCCGGGGGGGTGGGCCACAGATATTCAGTATTTC

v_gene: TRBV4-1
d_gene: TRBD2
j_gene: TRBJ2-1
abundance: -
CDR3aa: CASSQDFASGGNNEQFF
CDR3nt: TGCGCCAGCAGCCAAGATTTCGCTAGCGGGGGGAACAATGAGCAGTTCTTC

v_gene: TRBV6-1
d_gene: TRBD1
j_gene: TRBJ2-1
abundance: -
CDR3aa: CASRSTGTGGSEQFF
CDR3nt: TGTGCCAGCAGATCCACCGGGACAGGGGGCAGTGAGCAGTTCTTC

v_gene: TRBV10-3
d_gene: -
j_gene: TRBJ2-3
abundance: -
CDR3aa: CAGRAGAGVEDTQYF
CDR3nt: TGTGCCGGGAGGGCGGGGGCAGGTGTGGAAGATACGCAGTACTTT

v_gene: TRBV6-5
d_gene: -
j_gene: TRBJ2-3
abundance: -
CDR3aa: CASSYSPLEDTQYF
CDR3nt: TGTGCCAGCAGTTACTCTCCTCTAGAAGATACGCAGTATTTT

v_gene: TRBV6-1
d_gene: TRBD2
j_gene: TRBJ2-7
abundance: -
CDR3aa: CASKLAGDSYEQYF
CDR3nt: TGTGCCAGCAAGCTAGCGGGGGACTCCTACGAGCAGTACTTC

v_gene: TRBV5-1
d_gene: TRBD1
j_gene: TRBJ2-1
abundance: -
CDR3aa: CASSLTGGSYNEQFF
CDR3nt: TGCGCCAGCAGCTTAACAGGGGGATCCTACAATGAGCAGTTCTTC

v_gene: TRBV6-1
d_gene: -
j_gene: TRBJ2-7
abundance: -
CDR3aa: CASRLVPGLGSYEQYF
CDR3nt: TGTGCCAGCAGGCTCGTACCGGGACTCGGCTCCTACGAGCAGTACTTC

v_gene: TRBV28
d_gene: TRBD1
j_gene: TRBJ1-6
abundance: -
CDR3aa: CASSFRTGGSPLHF
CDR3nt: TGTGCCAGCAGTTTCCGGACAGGGGGATCACCCCTCCACTTT

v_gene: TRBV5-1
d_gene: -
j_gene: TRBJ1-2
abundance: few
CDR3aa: CASSSQGGYTF
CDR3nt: TGCGCCAGCAGCTCCCAGGGGGGCTACACCTTC

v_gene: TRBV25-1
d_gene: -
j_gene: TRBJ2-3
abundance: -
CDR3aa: CASSQDSDTDTQYF
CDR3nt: TGTGCCAGCAGCCAGGACAGCGACACAGATACGCAGTATTTT

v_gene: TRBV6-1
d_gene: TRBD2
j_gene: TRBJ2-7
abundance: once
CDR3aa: CASRKASGGSYNEQYF
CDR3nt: TGTGCCAGCAGAAAAGCTAGCGGGGGCTCCTACAATGAGCAGTACTTC

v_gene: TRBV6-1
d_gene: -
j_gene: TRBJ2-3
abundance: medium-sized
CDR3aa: CASSEPWWLYF
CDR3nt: TGTGCCAGCAGTGAGCCCTGGTGGCTGTATTTT

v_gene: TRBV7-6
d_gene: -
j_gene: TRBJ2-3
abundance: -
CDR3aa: CASSLNGDTQYF
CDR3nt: TGTGCCAGCAGCTTAAATGGGGATACGCAGTATTTT

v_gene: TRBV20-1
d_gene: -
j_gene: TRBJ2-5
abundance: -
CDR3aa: CSASGGLKTQETQYF
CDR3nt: TGCAGTGCTAGCGGGGGGCTCAAAACCCAAGAGACCCAGTACTTC

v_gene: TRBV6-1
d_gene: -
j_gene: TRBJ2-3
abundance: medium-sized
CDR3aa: CASKHFETSTDTQYF
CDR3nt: TGTGCCAGTAAGCACTTCGAAACTAGCACAGATACGCAGTATTTT

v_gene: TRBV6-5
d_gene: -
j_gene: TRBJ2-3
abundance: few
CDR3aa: CASSYSPDTQYF
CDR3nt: TGTGCCAGCAGTTACTCACCAGATACGCAGTATTTT

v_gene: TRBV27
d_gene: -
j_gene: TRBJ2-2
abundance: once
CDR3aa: CASRGDRAWAQFF
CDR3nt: TGTGCCAGCAGGGGCGATCGTGCCTGGGCGCAGTTTTTT

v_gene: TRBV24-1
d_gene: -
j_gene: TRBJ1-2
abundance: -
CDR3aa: CATSDYSTPLRGYTF
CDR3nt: TGTGCCACCAGTGATTATAGCACCCCTCTGCGTGGCTACACCTTC

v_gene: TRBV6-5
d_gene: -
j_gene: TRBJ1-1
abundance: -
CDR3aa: CASSTSWGDTEAFF
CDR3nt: TGTGCCAGCAGTACCTCGTGGGGGGACACTGAAGCTTTCTTT

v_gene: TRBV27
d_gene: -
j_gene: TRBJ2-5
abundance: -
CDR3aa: CASSSNTETQYF
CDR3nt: TGTGCCAGCAGTTCAAACACAGAGACGCAGTACTTC

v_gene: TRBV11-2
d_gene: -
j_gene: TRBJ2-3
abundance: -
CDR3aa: CASSFGQAGADTQYF
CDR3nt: TGTGCCAGCAGCTTCGGACAGGCGGGGGCAGATACGCAGTATTTT

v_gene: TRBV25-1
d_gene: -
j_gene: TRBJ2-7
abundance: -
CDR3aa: CASKMEGYEQYF
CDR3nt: TGTGCCAGCAAGATGGAGGGATACGAGCAGTACTTC

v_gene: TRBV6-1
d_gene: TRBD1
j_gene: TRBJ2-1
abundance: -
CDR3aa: CASRARDRGSGEQFF
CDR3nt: TGTGCCAGCAGGGCCCGGGACAGGGGGTCGGGTGAGCAGTTCTTC

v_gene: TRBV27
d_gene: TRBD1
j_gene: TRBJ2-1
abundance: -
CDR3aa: CASRTGTGGGIEQFF
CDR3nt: TGTGCCAGCAGAACCGGGACAGGGGGGGGGATTGAGCAGTTCTTC

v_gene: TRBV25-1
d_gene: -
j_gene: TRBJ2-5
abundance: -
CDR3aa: CASRGLGGRGQETQYF
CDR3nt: TGTGCCAGCAGGGGGCTCGGAGGCCGTGGACAAGAGACCCAGTACTTT

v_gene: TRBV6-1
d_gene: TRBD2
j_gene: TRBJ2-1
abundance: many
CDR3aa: CASKTPGLAGAIEQFF
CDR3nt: TGTGCCAGCAAAACCCCGGGACTAGCGGGAGCGATTGAGCAGTTCTTC

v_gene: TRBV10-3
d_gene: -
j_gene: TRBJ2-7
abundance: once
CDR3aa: CATRLGVSSYEQYF
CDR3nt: TGTGCCACCCGCCTTGGGGTTTCCTCCTACGAGCAGTACTTC

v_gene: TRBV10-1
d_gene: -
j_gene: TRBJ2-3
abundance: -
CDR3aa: CASSQGLAGGGTDTQYF
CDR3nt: TGCGCCAGCTCCCAAGGGCTTGCTGGCGGGGGCACAGATACGCAGTATTTT

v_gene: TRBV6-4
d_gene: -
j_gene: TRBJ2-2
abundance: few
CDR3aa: CASSDSMDTDTGELFF
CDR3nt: TGTGCCAGCAGTGACTCTATGGACACTGACACCGGGGAGCTGTTTTTT

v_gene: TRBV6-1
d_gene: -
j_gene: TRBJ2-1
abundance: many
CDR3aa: CASTPVRGAYNEQFF
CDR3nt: TGTGCCAGCACCCCGGTCAGGGGCGCCTACAATGAGCAGTTCTTC

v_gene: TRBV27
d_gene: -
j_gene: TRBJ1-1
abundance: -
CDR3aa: CASSRPGAEAFF
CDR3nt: TGTGCCAGCAGTCGCCCGGGGGCGGAAGCTTTCTTT

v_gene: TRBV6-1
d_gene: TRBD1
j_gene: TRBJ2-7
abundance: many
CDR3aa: CASSGTGFGEQYF
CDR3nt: TGTGCCAGCAGTGGGACAGGGTTCGGAGAGCAGTACTTC

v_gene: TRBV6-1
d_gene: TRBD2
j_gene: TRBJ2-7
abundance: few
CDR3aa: CASRGGIQTYEQYF
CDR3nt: TGTGCCAGCAGGGGAGGGATCCAGACCTACGAGCAGTACTTC

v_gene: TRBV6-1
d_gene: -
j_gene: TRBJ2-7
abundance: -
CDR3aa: CASREDGASSYEQYF
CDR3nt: TGTGCCAGCAGGGAGGATGGGGCCAGCTCCTACGAGCAGTACTTC

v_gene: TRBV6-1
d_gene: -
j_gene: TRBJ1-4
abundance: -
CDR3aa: CASGEGPANEKLFF
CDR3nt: TGTGCCAGCGGCGAGGGTCCGGCTAATGAAAAACTGTTTTTT

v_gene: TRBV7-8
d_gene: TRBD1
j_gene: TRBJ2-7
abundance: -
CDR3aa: CASSLALGQGSEQYF
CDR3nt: TGTGCCAGCAGCTTAGCGCTGGGACAGGGGAGCGAGCAGTACTTC

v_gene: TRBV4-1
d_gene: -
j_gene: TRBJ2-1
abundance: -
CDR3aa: CASSQGRGPYNEQFF
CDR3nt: TGCGCCAGCAGCCAAGGACGGGGCCCCTACAATGAGCAGTTCTTC

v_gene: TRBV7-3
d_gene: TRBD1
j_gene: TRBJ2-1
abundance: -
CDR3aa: CASSQDRAAHNEQFF
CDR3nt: TGTGCCAGCAGCCAAGACAGGGCCGCCCACAATGAGCAGTTCTTC

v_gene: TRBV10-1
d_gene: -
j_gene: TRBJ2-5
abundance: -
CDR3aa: CASSESTIQETQYF
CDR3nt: TGCGCCAGCAGTGAGAGTACGATCCAAGAGACCCAGTACTTC

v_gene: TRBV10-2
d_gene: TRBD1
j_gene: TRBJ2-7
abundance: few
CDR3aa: CASSGKGQGYEQYF
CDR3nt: TGCGCCAGCAGTGGTAAGGGACAGGGATACGAGCAGTACTTC

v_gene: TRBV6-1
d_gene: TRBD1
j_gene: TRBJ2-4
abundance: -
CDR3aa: CASIEVPGGKNIQYF
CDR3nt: TGTGCCAGCATCGAGGTTCCAGGGGGTAAAAACATTCAGTACTTC

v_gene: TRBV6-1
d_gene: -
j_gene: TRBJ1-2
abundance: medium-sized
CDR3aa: CASRHEGRPDGYTF
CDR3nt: TGTGCCAGCAGGCACGAGGGACGGCCAGATGGCTACACCTTC

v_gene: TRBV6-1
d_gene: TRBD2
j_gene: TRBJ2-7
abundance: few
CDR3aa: CASSVDGGVYEQYF
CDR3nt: TGTGCCAGCAGTGTGGACGGGGGGGTGTACGAGCAGTACTTC

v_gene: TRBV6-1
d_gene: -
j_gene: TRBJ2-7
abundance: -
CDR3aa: CASRPGVYRSYEQYF
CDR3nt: TGTGCCAGCAGACCCGGGGTGTATCGGTCCTACGAGCAGTACTTC

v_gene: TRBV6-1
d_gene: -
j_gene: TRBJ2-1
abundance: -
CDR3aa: CASRPSGLSAKNTQYF
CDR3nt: TGTGCCAGCCGCCCTTCGGGGCTGTCAGCCAAAAATACTCAGTACTTT